Shown below are 24 T cell receptor beta chains from a single sample sequenced in a study of PD-L1 blockade in urothelial cancer. Measured with immunoSEQ multiplex PCR; TCRdb has only the in-frame clones, and not every one. The sample lists 50,000 or so clones; about 85% were seen once. Time point in this sample: peripheral blood 6 weeks after treatment start. The sample in question was PBMCs, obtained around atezolizumab (anti-PD-L1) treatment. The receptors come from a man aged 45 to 65 with urothelial cancer.

This clone has only one observation. J is TRBJ2-5 and V is TRBV5-6; D remains ambiguous. The V end lost 0 bases, the J end lost 4 bases, and 10 bases lay between the germline ends. CDR3 length equals 14 residues. CDR1 SGHDT and CDR2 YYEEEE come from the germline V gene. As DNA, the CDR3 is TGTGCCAGCAGCTTGGGGCAGTCCGTAGAGACCCAGTACTTC. Its protein product is CASSLGQSVETQYF.

The V and J genes are TRBV19 and TRBJ2-1, with D possibly matching TRBD2 (5 bases). Trimming stripped 8 bases from V and 6 bases from J, with 17 bases between. CDR1 is LNHDA, CDR2 SQIVND, per germline (reference sequence). CDR3 length: 14 amino acids. CDR3 protein: CASRGRGRGNEQFF. The CDR3, as DNA: TGTGCCAGTCGAGGACGGGGTCGGGGCAATGAGCAGTTCTTC.

The chain links TRBV7-6 to TRBJ2-2, with TRBD2 matching 9 bases. The CDR3 is 15 residues long. In germline, CDR1 is SGHVS, CDR2 FNYEAQ. The V gene end was trimmed by 6 bases and the J gene end by 4 bases; junction bases not matched to a gene: 6. For the CDR3, the DNA is TGTGCCAGCAGAAACCCGGGACTAGCCACCGGGGAGCTGTTTTTT. Translation: CASRNPGLATGELFF.

The chain carries TRBV5-1 and TRBJ1-1; no clear D. The CDR3 covers 15 residues. In germline, CDR1 is SGHRS, CDR2 YFSETQ. V was trimmed by 0 bases and J by 0 bases, leaving 9 bases between them. The CDR3 loop reads CASSLEEDLNTEAFF. The CDR3 DNA is TGCGCCAGCAGCTTGGAGGAGGACTTGAACACTGAAGCTTTCTTT.

This clone was seen a single time. The rearrangement joins TRBV6-5 to TRBJ1-3, with D unclear. The CDR3 is made up of 16 amino acids. Trimming took 0 bases from V and 0 from J, leaving 9 bases between them. Germline lookup yields CDR1 MNHEY and CDR2 SVGAGI. CDR3 nucleotides: TGTGCCAGCAGTTACTCGAGTCGCATCTCTGGAAACACCATATATTTT. This sequence encodes CASSYSSRISGNTIYF.

Only a few counts were recorded for this clone. The chain links TRBV4-1 to TRBJ1-6; D is undetermined. The ends were cut back, 0 bases at V and 7 bases at J, with 13 bases in the middle. This CDR3 is 16 amino acids long. Germline values: CDR1 MGHRA, CDR2 YSYEKL. The CDR3 loop reads CASSQEVGVRNSPLHF. For the CDR3, the DNA is TGCGCCAGCAGCCAAGAGGTCGGGGTTAGAAATTCACCCCTCCACTTT.

The V call is TRBV11-2, the J call TRBJ2-5; possibly TRBD1 for D (5 bases). The germline V gene has CDR1 SGHAT and CDR2 FQNNGV. V gave up 1 base and J gave up 4 bases, with 7 bases separating them. This CDR3 region has 13 residues. The CDR3 spells CASSLVQGETQYF. In DNA, the CDR3 is TGTGCCAGCAGCTTAGTCCAGGGAGAGACCCAGTACTTC.

This clone is classed as medium-sized (0.01 to 0.1%). The CDR3 is CASSTGQGMNTEAFF. The CDR3 bases are TGTGCCAGCAGCACCGGACAGGGGATGAACACTGAAGCTTTCTTT. The chain employs TRBV11-2 and TRBJ1-1, with TRBD1 identical over 9 bases. CDR1 SGHAT and CDR2 FQNNGV come from the germline V gene. Germline trimming cut 5 bases from V and 0 bases from J; bases unmatched to any gene: 4. The length of the CDR3 is 15 residues.

The chain couples TRBV7-9 to TRBJ1-4, with 11 nucleotides matching TRBD1. This CDR3 comprises 15 residues. Germline CDR1 reads SEHNR; CDR2 reads FQNEAQ (reference sequence). With V trimmed by 5 bases and J by 7 bases, 6 bases remained unmatched. The CDR3, as DNA: TGTGCCAGCAGCCCGGAGGGACAGGGGGGTGAAAAACTGTTTTTT. Protein: CASSPEGQGGEKLFF.

In this sample, this clone turned up once. The V and J genes are TRBV7-6 and TRBJ2-7; 8 positions agree with TRBD1. CDR3 length: 14 residues. V trimming: 3 bases; J trimming: 2 bases; junction bases outside the gene matches: 3. The germline CDR1 and CDR2 sequences are SGHVS and FNYEAQ. The CDR3 loop is CASSFQGAAYEQYF. In DNA form, the CDR3 reads TGTGCCAGCAGCTTCCAGGGGGCCGCCTACGAGCAGTACTTC.

The chain is built from TRBV2 and TRBJ2-5, with D tentatively TRBD1 (5 bases). This CDR3 has 15 amino acids. The V end lost 6 bases, the J end lost 1 base, and 15 bases lay between the germline ends. The germline CDR1 and CDR2 sequences are SNHLY and FYNNEI. CDR3 region: CASRPDRWSQETQYF. The CDR3 bases are TGTGCCAGCAGGCCTGACAGATGGAGCCAAGAGACCCAGTACTTC. Together with reference TRBV2 and TRBJ2-5, the CDR3 gives the full variable domain: EPEVTQTPSHQVTQMGQEVILRCVPISNHLYFYWYRQILGQKVEFLVSFYNNEISEKSEIFDDQFSVERPDGSNFTLKIRSTKLEDSAMYFCASRPDRWSQETQYFGPGTRLLVL.

This rearrangement joins TRBV5-1 to TRBJ2-1; no clear D gene. The CDR3 loop spans 14 amino acids. Trimming removed 0 bases at V and 6 bases at J, with 10 bases between. CDR1 SGHRS and CDR2 YFSETQ come from the germline V gene. This chain's CDR3 is CASSLVSVVNEQFF. In DNA, the CDR3 is TGCGCCAGCAGCTTGGTGTCGGTGGTCAATGAGCAGTTCTTC. Full variable domain (outside the CDR3, taken from reference TRBV5-1 and TRBJ2-1): KAGVTQTPRYLIKTRGQQVTLSCSPISGHRSVSWYQQTPGQGLQFLFEYFSETQRNKGNFPGRFSGRQFSNSRSEMNVSTLELGDSALYLCASSLVSVVNEQFFGPGTRLTVL.

The genes are TRBV9 and TRBJ2-1, with 8 bases identical to TRBD2. The V segment lost 1 base and the J segment 6 bases; nucleotides outside the gene matches: 3. The germline V gene encodes CDR1 SGDLS and CDR2 YYNGEE. The CDR3 is 14 residues long. CDR3 DNA sequence: TGTGCCAGCAGCGTAACTAGCGGACTCAATGAGCAGTTCTTC. This translates into CASSVTSGLNEQFF.

The CDR3 DNA follows: TGCGCCAGCAGCCAAGATAGCTTTTCTGAAGGCTATGGCTACACCTTC. The encoded protein is CASSQDSFSEGYGYTF. This chain links TRBV4-3 with TRBJ1-2; D gene ambiguous. This CDR3 has 16 amino acids. Trimming removed 0 bases from V and 4 bases from J, with 15 bases in between. Germline CDR1 LGHNA, CDR2 YSLEER.

This sequence joins TRBV7-9 and TRBJ1-1; D unclear. This CDR3 is 13 amino acids long. V shed 1 base and J shed 5 bases, with 8 bases lying between them. Per the germline V gene, CDR1 is SEHNR and CDR2 is FQNEAQ (reference sequence). Here the CDR3 DNA reads TGTGCCAGCAGCTTAGGACAAATTACTGAAGCTTTCTTT. It specifies CASSLGQITEAFF.

The V call is TRBV7-6, the J call TRBJ1-2, with TRBD1 identical over 7 bases. CDR1 is SGHVS and CDR2 is FNYEAQ in the germline V gene. V was pared by 4 bases and J by 8 bases, with 10 bases of the junction left unmatched. The CDR3 spans 14 residues. The chain's CDR3 is CASSSSDRAGGYTF. DNA of the CDR3: TGTGCCAGCAGCTCATCTGACAGGGCAGGAGGCTACACCTTC.

The chain employs TRBV5-1 and TRBJ2-4; 9 bases are a match to TRBD2. The CDR3 is 16 amino acids. Germline assignment: CDR1 SGHRS and CDR2 YFSETQ. Trimming removed 2 bases from V and 0 bases from J; junction bases left unmatched: 3. CDR3 protein: CASSFSGGLAKNIQYF. DNA for the CDR3: TGCGCCAGCAGCTTCAGCGGGGGGTTAGCCAAAAACATTCAGTACTTC.

A few counts support this clone. V and J are TRBV2 and TRBJ2-5; 12 bases match TRBD2. Germline trimming cut 3 bases from V and 7 bases from J; bases unmatched to any gene: 9. The CDR3 has 16 amino acids. Germline-derived CDR1 and CDR2 are SNHLY and FYNNEI. The CDR3 DNA follows: TGTGCCAGCAGTGATAGGGGACTAGCGGGCCGTGGGACCCAGTACTTC. This codes for CASSDRGLAGRGTQYF.

The chain couples TRBV27 to TRBJ1-1, with 7 bases lining up with TRBD1. Germline V gene lookup returns CDR1 MNHEY and CDR2 SMNVEV (reference sequence). With 9 bases clipped from V and 0 bases from J, the junction kept 4 bases outside the gene matches. CDR3 size: 13 residues. The CDR3 loop is CARPGQLNTEAFF. The DNA of the CDR3 is TGTGCCAGACCGGGACAGCTGAACACTGAAGCTTTCTTT.

The V call is TRBV6-4, the J call TRBJ2-1, with D maybe TRBD2 (6 bases). The CDR3 runs 13 residues. Trimming took 3 bases from V and 9 from J, leaving 12 bases between them. Germline CDR1 is MRHNA and CDR2 is SNTAGT. The CDR3 DNA reads TGTGCCAGCAGTGAGGGTAGCGGTGGTGAGCAGTTCTTC. Amino acids: CASSEGSGGEQFF.

CDR3 sequence: CSVREVGEGTEQYF. The CDR3 DNA follows: TGCAGCGTCCGAGAGGTGGGGGAGGGCACCGAGCAGTACTTC. The chain employs TRBV29-1 and TRBJ2-7; TRBD2 matches 7 bases. This CDR3 contains 14 residues. Unmatched junction bases numbered 14, after V lost 6 bases and J lost 6 bases. Germline values: CDR1 SQVTM, CDR2 ANQGSEA.

This clone was seen a handful of times. This chain uses TRBV19 with TRBJ2-7, with D tentatively TRBD2 (5 bases). Per the germline V gene, CDR1 is LNHDA and CDR2 is SQIVND (reference sequence). The CDR3 is made up of 13 amino acids. Trimming removed 3 bases at V and 7 bases at J, with 13 bases between. CDR3 in DNA: TGTGCCAGTAGTATCCTCGGGGTGGCGGAGCAGTACTTC. Its translation is CASSILGVAEQYF.

The CDR3 reads CASSMYWGGSSYEQYF. DNA of the CDR3: TGTGCCAGTAGTATGTATTGGGGAGGGAGCTCCTACGAGCAGTACTTC. The chain employs TRBV19 and TRBJ2-7; 7 bases map to TRBD2. Trimming at V came to 3 bases and at J to 0 bases, leaving 8 bases not matched to a gene. Germline values: CDR1 LNHDA, CDR2 SQIVND (reference sequence). This CDR3 contains 16 residues.

The J gene is TRBJ2-2, the V gene TRBV5-3, with 7 bases lining up with TRBD2. TRBV5-3 is annotated as an ORF whose role is uncertain. This CDR3 spans 12 amino acids. The CDR3 region is CIGGSSTGELFF. The CDR3 nucleotides read TGTATCGGCGGGAGCTCCACCGGGGAGCTGTTTTTT.